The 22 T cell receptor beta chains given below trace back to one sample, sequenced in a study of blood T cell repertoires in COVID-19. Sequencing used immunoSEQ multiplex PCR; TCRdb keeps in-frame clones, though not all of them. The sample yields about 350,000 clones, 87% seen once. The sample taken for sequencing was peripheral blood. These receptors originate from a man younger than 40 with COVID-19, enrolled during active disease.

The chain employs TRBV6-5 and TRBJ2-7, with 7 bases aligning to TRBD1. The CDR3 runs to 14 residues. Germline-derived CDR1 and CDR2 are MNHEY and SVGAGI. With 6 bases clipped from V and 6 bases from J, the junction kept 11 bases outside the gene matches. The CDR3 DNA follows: TGTGCCAGCAGCCTAACGGGACAGCCAACCGAGCAGTACTTC. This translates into CASSLTGQPTEQYF.

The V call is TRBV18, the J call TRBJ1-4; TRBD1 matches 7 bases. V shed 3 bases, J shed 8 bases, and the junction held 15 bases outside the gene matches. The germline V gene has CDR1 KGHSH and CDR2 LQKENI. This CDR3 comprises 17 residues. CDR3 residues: CASSPGTGALEGEKLFF. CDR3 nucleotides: TGTGCCAGCTCACCCGGCACAGGGGCATTAGAAGGGGAAAAACTGTTTTTT.

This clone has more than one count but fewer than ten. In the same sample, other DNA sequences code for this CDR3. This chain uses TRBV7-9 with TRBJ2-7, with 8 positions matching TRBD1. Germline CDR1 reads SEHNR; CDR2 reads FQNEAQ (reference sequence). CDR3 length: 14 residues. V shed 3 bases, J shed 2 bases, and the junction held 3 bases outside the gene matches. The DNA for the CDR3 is TGTGCCAGCAGCTTCGGACAGGGTCCCTACGAGCAGTACTTC. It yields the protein CASSFGQGPYEQYF.

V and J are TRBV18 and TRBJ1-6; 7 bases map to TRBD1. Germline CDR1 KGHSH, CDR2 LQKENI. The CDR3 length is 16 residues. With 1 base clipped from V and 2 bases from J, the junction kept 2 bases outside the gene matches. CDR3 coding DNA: TGTGCCAGCTCACCACAGGGGGCCACCTATAATTCACCCCTCCACTTT. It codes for CASSPQGATYNSPLHF.

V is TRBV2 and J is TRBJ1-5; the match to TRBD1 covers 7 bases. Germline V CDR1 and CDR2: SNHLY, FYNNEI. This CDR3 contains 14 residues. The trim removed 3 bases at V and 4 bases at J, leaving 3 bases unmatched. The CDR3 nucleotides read TGTGCCAGCAGTGAGGGACAGAGGAATCAGCCCCAGCATTTT. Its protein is CASSEGQRNQPQHF. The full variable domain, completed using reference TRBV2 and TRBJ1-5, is EPEVTQTPSHQVTQMGQEVILRCVPISNHLYFYWYRQILGQKVEFLVSFYNNEISEKSEIFDDQFSVERPDGSNFTLKIRSTKLEDSAMYFCASSEGQRNQPQHFGDGTRLSIL.

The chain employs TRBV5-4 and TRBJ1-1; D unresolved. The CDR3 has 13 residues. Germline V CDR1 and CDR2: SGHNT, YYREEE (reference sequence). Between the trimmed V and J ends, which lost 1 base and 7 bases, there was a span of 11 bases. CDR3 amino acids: CASSLTRAGEAFF. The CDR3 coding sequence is TGTGCCAGCAGCTTGACCCGCGCTGGTGAAGCTTTCTTT.

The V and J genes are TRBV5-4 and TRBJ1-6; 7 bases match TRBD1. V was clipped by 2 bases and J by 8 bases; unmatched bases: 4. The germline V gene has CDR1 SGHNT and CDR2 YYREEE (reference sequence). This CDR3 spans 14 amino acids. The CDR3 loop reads CASSFGTAYSPLHF. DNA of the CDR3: TGTGCCAGCAGCTTCGGGACAGCGTATTCACCCCTCCACTTT.

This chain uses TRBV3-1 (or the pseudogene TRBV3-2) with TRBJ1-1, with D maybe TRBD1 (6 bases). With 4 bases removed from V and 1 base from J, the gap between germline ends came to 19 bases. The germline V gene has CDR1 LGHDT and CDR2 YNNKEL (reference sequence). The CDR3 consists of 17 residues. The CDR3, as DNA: TGTGCCAGCAGCCCGGGACACCAACTCAAGACGAACACTGAAGCTTTCTTT. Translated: CASSPGHQLKTNTEAFF.

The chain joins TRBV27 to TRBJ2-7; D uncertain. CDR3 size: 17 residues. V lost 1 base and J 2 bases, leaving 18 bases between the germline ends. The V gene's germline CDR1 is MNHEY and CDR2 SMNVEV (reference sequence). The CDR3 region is CASSLFFTESITYEQYF. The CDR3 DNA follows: TGTGCCAGCAGTTTATTTTTTACGGAGAGCATCACCTACGAGCAGTACTTC.

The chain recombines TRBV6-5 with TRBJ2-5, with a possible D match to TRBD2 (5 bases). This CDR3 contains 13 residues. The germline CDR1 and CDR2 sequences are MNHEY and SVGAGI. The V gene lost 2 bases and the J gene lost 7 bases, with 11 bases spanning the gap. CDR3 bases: TGTGCCAGCAGTTACCGGGATAGAGGGACCCAGTACTTC. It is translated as CASSYRDRGTQYF.

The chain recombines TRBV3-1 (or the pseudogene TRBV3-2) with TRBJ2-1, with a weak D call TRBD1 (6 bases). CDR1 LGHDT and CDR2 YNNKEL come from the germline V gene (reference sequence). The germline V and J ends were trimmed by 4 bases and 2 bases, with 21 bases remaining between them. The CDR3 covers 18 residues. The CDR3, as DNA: TGTGCCAGCAGCCGGGGCAGGGGACGGGTTGGGGCCTACAATGAGCAGTTCTTC. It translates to CASSRGRGRVGAYNEQFF.

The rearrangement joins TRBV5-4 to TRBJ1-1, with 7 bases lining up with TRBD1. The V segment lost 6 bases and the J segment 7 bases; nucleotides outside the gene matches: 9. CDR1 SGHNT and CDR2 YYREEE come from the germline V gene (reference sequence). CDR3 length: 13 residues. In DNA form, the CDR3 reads TGTGCCAGCATCATCCAGGGGGGTGATGAAGCTTTCTTT. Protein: CASIIQGGDEAFF.

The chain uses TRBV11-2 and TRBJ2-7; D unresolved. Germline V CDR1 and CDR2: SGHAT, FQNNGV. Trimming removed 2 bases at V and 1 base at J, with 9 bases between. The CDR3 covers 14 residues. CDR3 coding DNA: TGTGCCAGCAGCTTAAGTGTGACTTCCTACGAGCAGTACTTC. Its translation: CASSLSVTSYEQYF.

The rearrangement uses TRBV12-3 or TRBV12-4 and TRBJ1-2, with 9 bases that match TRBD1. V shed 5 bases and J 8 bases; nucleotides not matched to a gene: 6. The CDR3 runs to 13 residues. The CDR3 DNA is TGTGCCAGCAGTCGGACAGGGGAACGGGGCTACACCTTC. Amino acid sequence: CASSRTGERGYTF.

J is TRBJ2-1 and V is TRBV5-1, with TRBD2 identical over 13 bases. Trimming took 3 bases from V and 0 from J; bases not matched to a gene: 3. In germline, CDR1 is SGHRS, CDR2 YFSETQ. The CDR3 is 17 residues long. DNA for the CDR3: TGCGCCAGCAGCTACTGGACTAGCGGGAGCTCCTACAATGAGCAGTTCTTC. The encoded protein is CASSYWTSGSSYNEQFF.

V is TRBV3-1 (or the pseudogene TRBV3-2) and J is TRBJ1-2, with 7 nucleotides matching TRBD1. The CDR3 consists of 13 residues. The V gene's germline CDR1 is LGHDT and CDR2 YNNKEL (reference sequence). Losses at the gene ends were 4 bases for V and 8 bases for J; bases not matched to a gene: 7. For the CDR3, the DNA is TGTGCCAGCAGCCTAGGGGGCGCATGGGGCTACACCTTC. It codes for CASSLGGAWGYTF.

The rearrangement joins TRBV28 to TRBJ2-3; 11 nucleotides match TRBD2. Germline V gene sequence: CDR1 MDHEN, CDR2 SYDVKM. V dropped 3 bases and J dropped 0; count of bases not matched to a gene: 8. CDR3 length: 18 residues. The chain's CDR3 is CASSFYVAGGPSTDTQYF. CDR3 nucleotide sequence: TGTGCCAGCAGTTTTTATGTAGCGGGAGGGCCTAGCACAGATACGCAGTATTTT.

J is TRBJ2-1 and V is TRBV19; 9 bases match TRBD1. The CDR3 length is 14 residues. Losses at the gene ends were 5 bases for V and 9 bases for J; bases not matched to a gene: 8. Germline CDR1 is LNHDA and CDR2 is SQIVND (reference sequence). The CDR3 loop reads CASSFRTGVGEQFF. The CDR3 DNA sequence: TGTGCCAGTAGTTTCCGGACAGGGGTTGGTGAGCAGTTCTTC.

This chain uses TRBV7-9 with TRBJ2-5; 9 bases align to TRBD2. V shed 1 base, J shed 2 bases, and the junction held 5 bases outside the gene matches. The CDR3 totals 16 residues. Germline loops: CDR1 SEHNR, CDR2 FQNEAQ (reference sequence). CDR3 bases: TGTGCCAGCAGCTTAGGGAGCGGGGGGTCGCAAGAGACCCAGTACTTC. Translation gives CASSLGSGGSQETQYF.

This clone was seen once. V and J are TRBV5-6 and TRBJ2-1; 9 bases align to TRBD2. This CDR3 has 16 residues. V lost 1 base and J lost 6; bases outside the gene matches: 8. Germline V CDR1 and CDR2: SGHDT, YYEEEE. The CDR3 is CASSLLAGGPLNEQFF. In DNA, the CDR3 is TGTGCCAGCAGCTTGTTGGCGGGAGGGCCTCTCAATGAGCAGTTCTTC.

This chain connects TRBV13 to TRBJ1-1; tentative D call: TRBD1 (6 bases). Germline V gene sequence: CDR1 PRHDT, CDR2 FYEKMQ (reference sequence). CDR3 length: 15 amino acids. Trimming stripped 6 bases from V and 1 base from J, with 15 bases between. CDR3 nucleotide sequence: TGTGCCAGCAGTCGAGCCCAGGGGACGAACACTGAAGCTTTCTTT. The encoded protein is CASSRAQGTNTEAFF. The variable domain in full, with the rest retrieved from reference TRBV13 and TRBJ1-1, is AAGVIQSPRHLIKEKRETATLKCYPIPRHDTVYWYQQGPGQDPQFLISFYEKMQSDKGSIPDRFSAQQFSDYHSELNMSSLELGDSALYFCASSRAQGTNTEAFFGQGTRLTVV.

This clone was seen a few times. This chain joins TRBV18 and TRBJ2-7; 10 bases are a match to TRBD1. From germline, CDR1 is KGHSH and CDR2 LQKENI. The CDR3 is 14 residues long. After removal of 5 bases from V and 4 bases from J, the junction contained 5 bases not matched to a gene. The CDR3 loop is CASSVGQGEYEQYF. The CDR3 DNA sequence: TGTGCCAGCTCAGTCGGACAGGGGGAGTACGAGCAGTACTTC.